This entry is about one TCR beta chain. These data belong to a study of cytomegalovirus exposure and HLA in healthy donors. Study details: In a previous analysis, around 110 million unique TCR beta sequences were found from approximately 180 million T cells.

The PCR had 60 Vbeta and 13 Jbeta primers. Clones were read by immunoSEQ multiplex PCR, and TCRdb kept only the in-frame ones, dropping some. The sample records 80,000 to 95,000 clones, around 78% being singletons. The source of this sequence is a man between 18 and 35 years old in good health and CMV-seropositive. Source material: PBMCs.

The CDR3 here is CASRGLAGRGEQFF. CDR3 nucleotide sequence: TGTGCCAGCAGGGGACTAGCGGGTCGGGGGGAGCAGTTCTTC. The chain carries TRBV6-5 and TRBJ2-1, with 12 positions matching TRBD2. This CDR3 has 14 amino acids. V shed 6 bases, J shed 10 bases, and the junction held 7 bases outside the gene matches. Germline assignment: CDR1 MNHEY and CDR2 SVGAGI.